This T cell receptor beta chain was documented in a study of blood T cells in healthy people across ages. Regarding the study as a whole: Those diversity estimates obtained from one million T cells were thought to be underestimates.

Together with a sample-barcoded 5' primer, a J-beta primer mix was included in a second PCR lasting roughly 6 to 12 cycles. TCRdb processed the 5' RACE reads anew with MiXCR; each CDR3 protein has one entry. The repertoire holds some 1,000,000 distinct CDR3 sequences, with approximately 25% as singletons. With respect to this clonotype: Antigen specificity is unknown.

At least 6 micrograms of total RNA were extracted per sample. These data were also reused for a study on T cells of mothers and their children. That paper states: Related mother-child pairs shared marginally more repertoire than unrelated pairs, though not significantly. Persistent microchimeric T cell clones were sought, and none were detected.

The sample taken for sequencing was blood. The receptor comes from a girl aged 2-9 years in good health.

CDR3 sequence reads: CASSAGTMVDTQYF. CDR3 in DNA: TGTGCCAGCAGTGCCGGGACTATGGTAGATACGCAGTATTTT. The genes are TRBV6-5 and TRBJ2-3; 7 nucleotides agree with TRBD2. V was clipped by 5 bases and J by 5 bases; unmatched bases: 7. The CDR3 length is 14 residues. Germline V gene lookup returns CDR1 MNHEY and CDR2 SVGAGI.